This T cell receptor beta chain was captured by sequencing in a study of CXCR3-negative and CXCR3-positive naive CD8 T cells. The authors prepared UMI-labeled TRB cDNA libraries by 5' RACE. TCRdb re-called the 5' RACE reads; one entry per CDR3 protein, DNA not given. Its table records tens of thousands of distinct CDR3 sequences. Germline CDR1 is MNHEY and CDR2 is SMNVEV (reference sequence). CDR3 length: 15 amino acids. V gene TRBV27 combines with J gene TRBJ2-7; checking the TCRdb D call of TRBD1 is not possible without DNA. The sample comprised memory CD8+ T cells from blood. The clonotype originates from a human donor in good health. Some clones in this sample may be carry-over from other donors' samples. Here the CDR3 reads CASSHLRDTPYEQYF.